Below, one TCR beta chain is given with its context. The data derive from a study of shared clonotypes between healthy human individuals. Germline CDR1 and CDR2: SGHTA and FQGNSA. Trimming cost V 0 bases and J 6 bases, with 4 bases left between them. The CDR3 consists of 12 residues. Data came from immunoSEQ multiplex PCR; TCRdb stores just in-frame clones and leaves some out. The sample holds about 490,000 clones, 70% to 80% seen once. The source material was PBMCs. The chain carries TRBV7-2 and TRBJ2-3, with D hard to call. The receptor was isolated from a woman aged 40 to 50 in good health. Some clones in this sample may be carry-over from other donors' samples. CDR3: CASSLARDTQYF. Here the CDR3 DNA reads TGTGCCAGCAGCTTAGCGCGGGATACGCAGTATTTT.